The rows below give T cell receptor beta chains drawn from one sample of a study of cytomegalovirus exposure and HLA in healthy donors. TCRdb's table, derived via immunoSEQ multiplex PCR, lists solely in-frame clones and lacks some. This table holds 150,000 to 200,000 clones, 70% to 80% found once. Source material: PBMCs. These receptors were taken from a woman between 25 and 40 years old in good health and CMV-seropositive. CDR3s leave out the opening cysteine and the closing phenylalanine or tryptophan. A D gene is named only where the DNA matches it firmly. Size is omitted from some rows. Given values are once, few, many or a class for expanded clones.

J gene,V gene,D gene,clone size,CDR3 protein
TRBJ1-1,TRBV9,.,.,ASSAQGFTEAF
.,TRBV7-9,.,once,ASSLEGSWTYEQY
TRBJ2-6,TRBV30,TRBD1,.,ASHLRSGTGLNSGANVLT
TRBJ2-3,TRBV4-1,TRBD1,.,ASRTGQGADTQY
TRBJ2-5,TRBV7-9,.,.,ASSRGAEETQY
TRBJ1-2,TRBV5-4,TRBD1,.,ASSLGQSGTGIFYGYT
TRBJ2-1,TRBV19,TRBD2,.,ASNWLAGADEQF
TRBJ1-3,TRBV5-1,.,.,ASSLAAGAGNTIY
TRBJ1-1,TRBV28,TRBD1,.,ASSKDRGGRNTEAF
TRBJ1-2,TRBV7-7,.,.,ASGDNSNYGYT
TRBJ2-5,TRBV9,TRBD2,.,ASSVAGGETQY
TRBJ1-5,TRBV7-9,.,few,ASSFGQQDQPQH
TRBJ1-1,TRBV5-1,.,.,ASSFWGGDTEAF
TRBJ1-6,TRBV19,.,.,ASREGHDSSYNSPLH
TRBJ2-1,TRBV27,.,.,ASSLSGPYNEQF
TRBJ2-3,TRBV9,TRBD2,.,ASSIGTSGRWTDTQY
TRBJ1-2,TRBV19,TRBD1,.,ASSITGGGYSYGYT
TRBJ2-7,TRBV27,.,.,ASSRQADSYEQY
TRBJ1-1,TRBV29-1,TRBD1,.,STKEGAWTEAF
TRBJ2-3,TRBV14,TRBD2,once,ASSPLTGGFTDTQY
TRBJ2-7,TRBV15,TRBD2,.,ATSSGTSVYEQY
TRBJ2-5,TRBV7-9,.,once,ASSPYQTGQETQY
TRBJ1-5,TRBV2,TRBD1,many,ASAGGQGYQPQH
TRBJ1-1,TRBV7-2,.,few,ASSHDMGSEAF
TRBJ2-3,TRBV27,TRBD2,.,ASSLGVLGGTDTQY
TRBJ2-1,TRBV5-4,TRBD2,.,ASSITSGGGNEQF
TRBJ1-1,TRBV7-9,TRBD1,.,ASSRRKGGHTEAF
TRBJ2-3,TRBV5-1,TRBD1,.,ASSRQTGVPTDTQY
TRBJ2-2,TRBV6-5,TRBD1,.,ASRPGQGFSGELF
TRBJ2-7,TRBV9,.,few,ASSVSRGSYEQY
TRBJ2-1,TRBV4-3,TRBD1,few,ASSQLQGLTQF
TRBJ2-2,TRBV12-5,.,.,ASGRDRNTGELF
TRBJ2-3,TRBV4-1,TRBD1,.,ASSQVSGTGITDTQY
TRBJ2-1,TRBV27,TRBD2,once,ASSYGRYNEQF
TRBJ2-3,TRBV25-1,TRBD2,.,ASSVAGGLTDTQY
TRBJ1-2,TRBV19,TRBD1,.,ASSISGQGPRGYT
TRBJ2-7,TRBV7-9,TRBD1,.,ASSPDRNRTYEQY